These 22 T cell receptor beta chains originate from one sample sequenced in a study of metastatic and nonmetastatic thyroid tumors. TCRdb re-called clones from the PCR reads using MiXCR. There are tens of thousands of clones in the sample; approximately 20% occur only once, and roughly 4.4% lies in the top ten. No treatment had been given to any patient before thyroid surgery. Sequencing was performed on adjacent normal tissue. The receptors here all came from a female donor with papillary thyroid cancer or a benign thyroid nodule (not recorded which). Some clones in this sample may be carry-over from other donors' samples.

In the case of this clone: Since the CDR3 does not end with the conserved phenylalanine or tryptophan, this likely comes from a read error. This chain uses TRBV7-6 with TRBJ2-3; 10 nucleotides align to TRBD2. The CDR3 sequence is 14 residues long. V dropped 6 bases and J dropped 3; count of bases not matched to a gene: 3. CDR1 is SGHVS, CDR2 FNYEAQ, per germline. The CDR3 region has the DNA TGTGCCAGCAGGGCACTAGCGGGAACAGATACGCAGTATTTA. It specifies CASRALAGTDTQYL.

The rearrangement links TRBV11-2 to TRBJ1-1; unclear D gene. V dropped 6 bases and J dropped 1 base, with 12 bases sitting between them. Germline V CDR1 and CDR2: SGHAT, FQNNGV. This CDR3 spans 14 amino acids. The DNA of the CDR3 is TGTGCCAGCAGATCATCGGGTTGGAACACTGAAGCTTTCTTT. It translates to CASRSSGWNTEAFF.

This clone was observed at least ten times. The rearrangement joins TRBV10-2 to TRBJ1-2; D may be TRBD1 (5 bases). The CDR3 spans 20 residues. Deletions cut 0 bases from V and 3 bases from J, with 26 bases between. The V gene's germline CDR1 is WSHSY and CDR2 SAAADI. The CDR3: CASSESLSGWPYFWDYGYTF. The CDR3 nucleotides are TGCGCCAGCAGTGAGTCTTTATCAGGGTGGCCGTACTTTTGGGACTATGGCTACACCTTC.

This clone was counted at least ten times. At one boundary the junction diverges from the germline segment, which might be a read error. This chain joins TRBV6-5 and TRBJ2-1, with a possible D match to TRBD2 (5 bases). Germline lookup yields CDR1 MNHEY and CDR2 SVGAGI. The length of the CDR3 is 16 residues. The CDR3 DNA is TGTGCCAACAGTTACCAGTACACGGCGGGCTACAATGAGCAGTTCTTC. Residues: CANSYQYTAGYNEQFF.

This clone was observed many times. The CDR3 bases are TGTGCCAGCAGCCAGGGCACCCGCGGAGCTTTCTTT. This sequence encodes CASSQGTRGAFF. V gene TRBV3-1 combines with J gene TRBJ1-1; the D is unclear. V dropped 3 bases and J dropped 10 bases, with 12 bases sitting between them. CDR3 length: 12 amino acids. Germline CDR1 LGHDT, CDR2 YNNKEL (reference sequence).

This clone was recorded at least ten times. The junction and the germline gene differ at one end; a read error may be behind it. The gene calls are TRBV3-1 and TRBJ1-1; D not certain. The CDR3 sequence is 11 residues long. Germline CDR1 reads LGHDT; CDR2 reads YNNKEL (reference sequence). The DNA of the CDR3 is TGTGCCAGCAGCCAAGTAGAGTCCCTGATGTTT. Its translation: CASSQVESLMF.

In its sample, this clone was seen many times. This rearrangement joins TRBV6-1 to TRBJ2-1; 13 nucleotides line up with TRBD2. V was pared by 6 bases and J by 7 bases, with 0 bases of the junction left unmatched. This CDR3 has 13 amino acids. CDR1 is MNHNS, CDR2 SASEGT, per germline. The CDR3 is CASRTSGRNEQFF. CDR3 DNA sequence: TGTGCCAGCAGGACTAGCGGGAGGAATGAGCAGTTCTTC.

By its share, this clone is medium-sized. This chain uses TRBV20-1 with TRBJ2-2; D is uncertain. This CDR3 has 11 amino acids. Trimming cost V 0 bases and J 7 bases, with 3 bases left between them. Germline CDR1 is DFQATT and CDR2 is SNEGSKA (reference sequence). CDR3 sequence: CSAREGGELFF. The CDR3 nucleotides read TGCAGTGCTAGAGAGGGCGGGGAGCTGTTTTTT.

This clone is medium-sized by share. The gene calls are TRBV15 and TRBJ2-7; D is ambiguous. There are 14 residues in the CDR3. The V gene's germline CDR1 is LNHNV and CDR2 YYDKDF (reference sequence). The ends were cut back, 1 base at V and 0 bases at J, with 7 bases in the middle. The CDR3 bases are TGTGCCACCAGCAGAGCCGAAGTCTCCTACGAGCAGTACTTC. Translated: CATSRAEVSYEQYF.

Ten or more counts support this clone. This chain's CDR3 is CASSNRDSGDYEQYF. In nucleotides, the CDR3 is TGTGCCAGTAGTAACAGGGATTCCGGGGACTACGAGCAGTACTTC. This chain joins TRBV19 and TRBJ2-7, with D possibly matching TRBD1 (6 bases). Germline CDR1 LNHDA, CDR2 SQIVND (reference sequence). CDR3 length: 15 residues. V lost 4 bases and J 3 bases, leaving 16 bases between the germline ends.

This clone appeared many times. V and J are TRBV5-4 and TRBJ2-1; 12 bases fit TRBD1. This CDR3 spans 16 amino acids. After removal of 2 bases from V and 8 bases from J, the junction contained 8 bases not matched to a gene. Germline V lookup: CDR1 SGHNT, CDR2 YYREEE (reference sequence). The CDR3 region is CASSFRRDRGRDEQFF. The CDR3 DNA reads as TGTGCCAGCAGCTTTCGCCGGGACAGGGGGCGGGATGAGCAGTTCTTC.

Only one count was recorded for this clone. The chain uses TRBV20-1 and TRBJ1-5, with D tentatively TRBD1 (5 bases). The ends were cut back, 4 bases at V and 0 bases at J, with 19 bases in the middle. In germline, CDR1 is DFQATT, CDR2 SNEGSKA (reference sequence). This CDR3 has 17 amino acids. The DNA for the CDR3 is TGCAGTGCTACTTTATCCGGACACACCTATAGCAATCAGCCCCAGCATTTT. Its translation is CSATLSGHTYSNQPQHF.

For this clone: One junction end does not reproduce the germline sequence, and a read error may be involved. The chain employs TRBV19 and TRBJ1-2; D may be TRBD1 (6 bases). Germline CDR1 is LNHDA and CDR2 is SQIVND (reference sequence). This CDR3 region has 17 residues. The CDR3 DNA is TGTGCCAGTAGTATGGGCTCAGGGGTCCTCACTAACTATGTCTACACCTTC. As protein: CASSMGSGVLTNYVYTF.

This clone has a count of ten or more. The chain couples TRBV15 to TRBJ1-1; possible D gene TRBD1, 6 bases. Germline V lookup: CDR1 LNHNV, CDR2 YYDKDF (reference sequence). The CDR3 length is 15 residues. The V gene lost 3 bases and the J gene lost 0 bases, with 11 bases spanning the gap. CDR3 sequence (DNA): TGTGCCACCAGCAGGGACAGAACCATGAACACTGAAGCTTTCTTT. It is translated as CATSRDRTMNTEAFF.

In this sample, this clone turned up many times. For the CDR3, the DNA is TGTGCTAGTGCCAAGAACCCAGATACGCAGTATTTT. Its protein product is CASAKNPDTQYF. The J gene is TRBJ2-3, the V gene TRBV12-5, with D uncertain. The ends were cut back, 7 bases at V and 4 bases at J, with 9 bases in the middle. The CDR3 length is 12 residues. CDR1 and CDR2 from the germline V gene are LGHNT and FRNRAP.

In this sample, this clone turned up a few times. A much more abundant neighbour one base away suggests this may be a read error. Other DNA variants within this sample encode the same CDR3. The chain carries TRBV3-1 and TRBJ2-6; the D gene could be TRBD1 or TRBD2 (5 bases each). Per the germline V gene, CDR1 is LGHDT and CDR2 is YNNKEL (reference sequence). The CDR3 consists of 17 residues. The CDR3 region has the DNA TGTGCCAGCAGCCAAGGGGTCGAGGGAGTCGGGGCCAATGTCCTGACTTTC. This translates into CASSQGVEGVGANVLTF.

Points on this clone: Other DNA variants within this sample encode the same CDR3. The chain carries TRBV30 and TRBJ2-7; 7 bases fit TRBD1. The CDR3 consists of 14 residues. Germline trimming cut 0 bases from V and 4 bases from J; bases unmatched to any gene: 6. Per the germline V gene, CDR1 is GTSNPN and CDR2 is SVGIG (reference sequence). The CDR3 spells CAWSVSGTAYEQYF. The CDR3 nucleotides are TGTGCCTGGAGTGTTTCCGGGACAGCTTACGAGCAGTACTTC. The variable domain in full, with the rest retrieved from reference TRBV30 and TRBJ2-7, is SQTIHQWPATLVQPVGSPLSLECTVEGTSNPNLYWYRQAAGRGLQLLFYSVGIGQISSEVPQNLSASRPQDRQFILSSKKLLLSDSGFYLCAWSVSGTAYEQYFGPGTRLTVT.

This clone was observed at least ten times. The CDR3 nucleotides read TGTGCCAGCAGCTTAGGGGACTACGACACAGATACGCAGTATTTT. It specifies CASSLGDYDTDTQYF. This sequence joins TRBV7-8 and TRBJ2-3; 7 nucleotides align to TRBD2. V trimming: 1 base; J trimming: 2 bases; junction bases outside the gene matches: 3. The CDR3 spans 15 residues. Germline V gives CDR1 SGHVS, CDR2 FQNEAQ.

This clone was found a few times. A read error may account for a junction end that differs from germline. This rearrangement joins TRBV10-1 to TRBJ2-2, with D possibly being TRBD2 (6 bases). Per germline, CDR1 WNHNN and CDR2 SYGVQD (reference sequence). The CDR3 extends over 16 amino acids. For the CDR3, the DNA is TGCGCCAGCAGCCCGGGAGAGGTTCGGGGCACCGGGGACCTGTTTTTT. This gives the protein CASSPGEVRGTGDLFF.

On this clone itself: Compared with germline, one end of the junction differs, possibly owing to a read error. V usage is TRBV20-1 and J usage is TRBJ2-3; D may be TRBD1 or TRBD2 (7 bases each). The germline CDR1 and CDR2 sequences are DFQATT and SNEGSKA (reference sequence). The CDR3 runs to 14 residues. Here the CDR3 DNA reads TGCAGTGCGAGACTGGGAGGGGGGACAGATACGCATCATTTT. This gives the protein CSARLGGGTDTHHF.

This clone has just a few counts. V and J are TRBV24-1 and TRBJ1-5; no clear D. CDR1 and CDR2 (germline): KGHDR, SFDVKD. V was trimmed by 4 bases and J by 5 bases, leaving 11 bases between them. The CDR3 runs to 14 residues. CDR3 sequence: CATSESTVYQPQHF. DNA of the CDR3: TGTGCCACCAGTGAGTCTACAGTGTATCAGCCCCAGCATTTT.

The V call is TRBV6-2 or TRBV6-3, the J call TRBJ1-5; weak D call: TRBD1 (6 bases). V gave up 2 bases and J gave up 9 bases, with 29 bases separating them. The germline V gene has CDR1 MNHEY and CDR2 SVGEGT. The CDR3 sequence is 19 residues long. The CDR3 bases are TGTGCCAGCAGTTACCTAGTAAGGGGGGCCCCATCAGGCATCAGGCCCCAGCATTTT. Translating gives CASSYLVRGAPSGIRPQHF.